The present entry profiles one T cell receptor beta chain with its context. This receptor's antigen is unknown. Per-base qualities were not stored, and no clone one base away is much larger. Healthy HIV-negative adults with no recently reported acute infections or vaccinations were included as donors. Every donor was a Caucasian adult residing in Nashville, Tennessee, USA. CD4+ T cells were enriched by magnetic negative selection, after which naive cells were positively selected on CD45RA and the negative fraction was taken as the memory subset. After blood collection by leukapheresis, PBMCs were isolated using Ficoll-Histopaque density gradient centrifugation and then cryopreserved in the vapor phase of liquid nitrogen. Analytical flow cytometry was used to check the purity and quantity of every magnetically sorted T cell population. From each sorted fraction, genomic DNA was isolated and quantified by UV absorbance on a Nanodrop 2000c.

Using the deep immunoSEQ assay, multiplex PCR amplified TCR CDR3 regions from genomic DNA. For each cell subset, the extracted genomic DNA was distributed evenly across all wells of several immunoSEQ 96-well plates, and each plate served as one replicate. For sorted subsets, each replicate PCR was loaded with about 200 ng genomic DNA, equivalent to some 31,000 T cell genomes. The purified libraries were quantified using a Qubit 3.0 fluorometer, sized with a Bioanalyzer 2100, and then quantified again using the KAPA Library Quantification kit. Every immunoSEQ 96-well plate was sequenced on a separate single-read 150-cycle Illumina NextSeq 550 flow cell. The study's processing was this. The immunoSEQ output contained only junctional sequences without quality scores, so filtering could not match that applied to full-length reads. To assign V/J genes and CDR3, sequences were annotated against IMGT germline references using PyIR, a Python wrapper for IgBLAST v1.9. Any read was removed if the V/J assignment was weak (E-value above 1e-6), the CDR3 was missing, or the read contained stop codons, out-of-frame junctions, or ambiguous translated residues. V3J clonotypes were defined as sequences sharing an identical inferred V gene, J gene, and CDR3 amino acid sequence. The percentage overlap between two repertoires was calculated by dividing the number of shared unique clonotypes by the size of the smaller repertoire. Repertoire richness was assessed with RTK rarefaction, the Chao1 estimator, and Recon v2.1 estimates of unobserved clonotypes. OLGA was used to compute generation probabilities for all TCRbeta clonotypes that the gDNA method yielded from a handful of donors. TCRdb limited this immuneACCESS table to in-frame rearrangements with V and J called. A share of clones is missing; checked studies link under half to unresolved V genes, and the rest is unexplained. V, J and clone size were drawn from that table, and D and trimming were deduced from the DNA. Here the sample has over a million clones; roughly 80% occur a single time. 1.4% of the sample is held by the ten biggest clonotypes.

The germline V gene (reference sequence) yields LNHDA for CDR1 and SQIVND for CDR2. Trimming takes 3 bases off V and 4 bases off J; junction bases not matched to a gene: 4. Including cysteine and phenylalanine, the CDR3 has 15 amino acids. Of the read, only the CDR3 DNA is kept; its 45 bases are in frame from base 1. The data stem from a study of shared clonotypes between healthy human individuals (dated by TCRdb to the early 2020s). For context, the study as a whole: The cohort included a few men and two women between 18 and 49 years of age. The study deeply sequenced blood TCR repertoires of several healthy adults to estimate repertoire size and the extent of clonotype sharing between individuals. For each donor, CD4 naive and CD4 memory were each given three plates, CD8 naive was given two plates, and CD8 memory was given one plate. Per donor, leukapheresis produced somewhere between about 0.94 and 8.9 billion PBMCs. Different laboratories and diverse techniques were used to prepare libraries and sequence TCR repertoires, to increase sequencing depth and limit assay-specific biases.

The paper's findings and limits, for the study overall: Sampling was limited to blood, and TCR repertoires in tissue likely differ from TCR repertoires in blood. Estimated clonotype richness was generally larger for naive than for memory subsets. Clonotypes shared by all four sorted-subset donors showed higher generation probabilities than non-shared clonotypes. Because the study included only a small number of donors, the genetic and exposure-history diversity represented was limited. Roughly 5.2% of naive CD4, 3.5% of naive CD8, roughly 2.5% of memory CD4, and less than 0.45% of memory CD8 clonotypes were shared across several donors. Pairwise subsampling led to the expectation that sequencing depth would affect the degree of clonotype sharing among donors. Rarefaction of sorted-subset datasets indicated incomplete sequencing despite the large sequencing depth.

The source of this sequence is a man between 18 and 35 years old in good health. The chain was built from TRBV19 and TRBJ2-1; 9 bases in the junction line up with TRBD2. The sequenced sample consisted of memory CD4+ T cells sorted from blood. Reading the label with the study, this specimen's cell subset or site is: CD45RA-negative fraction. The base sequence is TGTGCCAGTAGTATTGAGCGGGGGGTATACAATGAGCAGTTCTTC. Its translation reads: CASSIERGVYNEQFF.